This entry lists 29 T cell receptor beta chains sequenced from one sample in a study of cytomegalovirus exposure and HLA in healthy donors. Use of 60 Vbeta and 13 Jbeta primers characterized the PCR. The table came from immunoSEQ multiplex PCR; TCRdb's copy has only in-frame clones and leaves some out. The repertoire has approximately 190,000 clones, 78% of them found once; the top ten carry 4.5% to 7.5%. The source material was PBMCs. The receptors shown here come from a woman younger than 45 in good health and CMV-seropositive.

V and J are TRBV6-5 and TRBJ1-2, with D unclear. Trimming took off 6 bases at V and 4 bases at J, with 9 bases between the two ends. Germline V gene data show CDR1 as MNHEY and CDR2 as SVGAGI. The CDR3 spans 12 residues. CDR3 sequence (DNA): TGTGCCAGCAGGACACAACCCTATGGCTACACCTTC. Protein product: CASRTQPYGYTF.

This rearrangement joins TRBV2 to TRBJ2-5; D unclear. This CDR3 spans 11 amino acids. Germline V gene lookup returns CDR1 SNHLY and CDR2 FYNNEI. Between the trimmed V and J ends, which lost 8 bases and 12 bases, there was a span of 16 bases. The CDR3 DNA sequence: TGTGCCAGCTGGTCCTCGTGCCCAGAGTACTTC. Protein: CASWSSCPEYF.

V gene TRBV15 combines with J gene TRBJ1-5, with TRBD1 as a possible D gene (5 bases). Looked up from germline, CDR1 is LNHNV and CDR2 is YYDKDF (reference sequence). There are 12 residues in the CDR3. V was clipped by 8 bases and J by 5 bases, with 10 bases between them. CDR3 sequence reads: CATRGDDQPQHF. The DNA of the CDR3 is TGTGCCACCCGGGGGGACGATCAGCCCCAGCATTTT.

A few counts support this clone. The chain links TRBV27 to TRBJ1-5; 8 positions agree with TRBD1. Germline V gene data show CDR1 as MNHEY and CDR2 as SMNVEV (reference sequence). The CDR3 has 13 residues. After removal of 10 bases from V and 2 bases from J, the junction contained 4 bases not matched to a gene. CDR3 residues: CATGTGGNQPQHF. Here the CDR3 DNA reads TGTGCCACCGGGACAGGCGGCAATCAGCCCCAGCATTTT.

This sequence joins TRBV27 and TRBJ1-1, with D tentatively TRBD1 (5 bases). Germline V gene lookup returns CDR1 MNHEY and CDR2 SMNVEV (reference sequence). CDR3 length: 13 amino acids. Trimming removed 1 base from V and 7 bases from J, with 10 bases in between. CDR3 in amino acids: CASSLWGGSEAFF. The DNA of the CDR3 is TGTGCCAGCAGTTTATGGGGGGGGAGTGAAGCTTTCTTT.

V and J are TRBV7-3 and TRBJ2-3, with TRBD2 matching over 8 bases. The V gene's germline CDR1 is SGHTA and CDR2 FQGTGA. This CDR3 has 16 residues. J lost 0 bases, V lost 5 bases, and 7 bases had no gene match. The CDR3 protein is CASSPTGGGSTDTQYF. CDR3 nucleotides: TGTGCCAGCAGCCCCACAGGCGGGGGGAGCACAGATACGCAGTATTTT. The full variable domain, its missing parts supplied by reference TRBV7-3 and TRBJ2-3, is GAGVSQTPSNKVTEKGKYVELRCDPISGHTALYWYRQSLGQGPEFLIYFQGTGAADDSGLPNDRFFAVRPEGSVSTLKIQRTERGDSAVYLCASSPTGGGSTDTQYFGPGTRLTVL.

This chain links TRBV5-6 with TRBJ1-1; 9 bases match TRBD1. V lost 3 bases, J lost 6 bases, and 9 bases stayed unmatched. Germline V gives CDR1 SGHDT, CDR2 YYEEEE. The CDR3 runs to 15 residues. Here the CDR3 reads CASSSTGQGRPEAFF. The DNA for the CDR3 is TGTGCCAGCAGCTCAACCGGACAGGGGAGACCTGAAGCTTTCTTT.

This rearrangement joins TRBV7-2 to TRBJ2-7; 9 bases are a match to TRBD1. CDR3 length: 15 amino acids. The germline V gene has CDR1 SGHTA and CDR2 FQGNSA. V was clipped by 6 bases and J by 3 bases; unmatched bases: 9. Here the CDR3 DNA reads TGTGCCAGCAGTCAATGGGACAGGGTAGGCTACGAGCAGTACTTC. This gives the protein CASSQWDRVGYEQYF.

Regarding this clone: A junction boundary mismatches the germline segment, possibly from a read error. This chain uses TRBV7-9 with TRBJ1-2; 7 bases align to TRBD1. Germline values: CDR1 SEHNR, CDR2 FQNEAQ (reference sequence). The CDR3 is 16 residues long. The CDR3 DNA follows: TGTTCCAGCAGCCCCAAACAGACAGGGACTAACTATGGCTACACCTTC. Its protein product is CSSSPKQTGTNYGYTF.

The V call is TRBV7-2, the J call TRBJ2-5, with no clear D. This CDR3 has 13 residues. Trimming cost V 2 bases and J 9 bases, with 13 bases left between them. Germline V lookup: CDR1 SGHTA, CDR2 FQGNSA. CDR3 sequence: CASSLSRSRSQYF. CDR3 nucleotide sequence: TGTGCCAGCAGCTTATCTAGAAGCCGTTCCCAGTACTTC.

This clone appeared a few times. The chain links TRBV15 to TRBJ1-4; D remains ambiguous. Germline CDR1 is LNHNV and CDR2 is YYDKDF (reference sequence). V was pared by 0 bases and J by 1 base, with 6 bases between. The CDR3 is 15 residues long. In DNA form, the CDR3 reads TGTGCCACCAGCAGAGATTCGGGAACTAATGAAAAACTGTTTTTT. It translates to CATSRDSGTNEKLFF.

The chain is built from TRBV6-1 and TRBJ2-3, with D uncertain. The CDR3 consists of 18 residues. Germline-derived CDR1 and CDR2 are MNHNS and SASEGT. The germline V and J ends were trimmed by 2 bases and 0 bases, with 18 bases remaining between them. The DNA of the CDR3 is TGTGCCAGCAGTGAACTAAAAGTCGCACTTACTAGCACAGATACGCAGTATTTT. It specifies CASSELKVALTSTDTQYF.

J is TRBJ1-1 and V is TRBV9; perhaps TRBD1 as D (5 bases). This CDR3 has 13 residues. Trimming took 2 bases from V and 3 from J, leaving 8 bases between them. Germline V gene sequence: CDR1 SGDLS, CDR2 YYNGEE. The CDR3 sequence is CASSVGGYTEAFF. CDR3 coding DNA: TGTGCCAGCAGCGTGGGGGGTTACACTGAAGCTTTCTTT.

J is TRBJ2-7 and V is TRBV2; 7 nucleotides line up with TRBD1. J gave up 4 bases and V 8 bases, and 2 bases lay outside the gene matches. Germline V lookup: CDR1 SNHLY, CDR2 FYNNEI. CDR3 size: 11 residues. CDR3 region: CASFRGYEQYF. For the CDR3, the DNA is TGTGCCAGCTTCAGGGGGTACGAGCAGTACTTC.

The chain carries TRBV7-8 and TRBJ2-1; 12 nucleotides line up with TRBD2. V lost 6 bases, J lost 4 bases, and 1 base stayed unmatched. Germline CDR1 reads SGHVS; CDR2 reads FQNEAQ. CDR3 length: 14 residues. Written as DNA, the CDR3 is TGTGCCAGCAGTCTAGCGGGGGGGTACAATGAGCAGTTCTTC. It is translated as CASSLAGGYNEQFF.

The chain couples TRBV29-1 to TRBJ2-6, with 7 bases that match TRBD2. Germline CDR1 SQVTM, CDR2 ANQGSEA. The CDR3 spans 15 residues. The ends lost 4 bases at V and 0 bases at J; junction bases unmatched: 3. This chain's CDR3 is CSVAREGSGANVLTF. The CDR3 coding sequence is TGCAGCGTTGCCAGGGAGGGCTCTGGGGCCAACGTCCTGACTTTC.

This chain connects TRBV25-1 to TRBJ2-5; 10 nucleotides agree with TRBD1. The germline gives CDR1 MGHDK, CDR2 SYGVNS. The CDR3 is 18 residues long. V dropped 5 bases and J dropped 5; count of bases not matched to a gene: 17. In nucleotides, the CDR3 is TGTGCCAGCAGTTCCCTAGGGACAGGGGTGTCGAAAGCTGAGACCCAGTACTTC. Protein sequence: CASSSLGTGVSKAETQYF.

The rearrangement links TRBV7-2 to TRBJ2-5; the match to TRBD2 covers 7 bases. The germline CDR1 and CDR2 sequences are SGHTA and FQGNSA. Trimming cost V 5 bases and J 7 bases; bases outside gene matches: 7. This CDR3 contains 13 residues. This CDR3 is CASSPTSVATQYF. The CDR3 DNA follows: TGTGCCAGCAGCCCTACTAGCGTTGCGACCCAGTACTTC.

The V and J genes are TRBV15 and TRBJ1-3; D call uncertain. The V gene's germline CDR1 is LNHNV and CDR2 YYDKDF (reference sequence). V was cut by 3 bases and J by 0 bases, with 6 bases left in between. The CDR3 has 14 residues. This CDR3 reads CATSRGSSGNTIYF. For the CDR3, the DNA is TGTGCCACCAGCAGGGGGAGCTCTGGAAACACCATATATTTT.

In regard to this clone: Other nucleotide sequences from this sample produce the same CDR3. The CDR3 spells CASSRQGISGNTIYF. CDR3 bases: TGTGCCAGCAGTAGGCAGGGGATCTCTGGAAACACCATATATTTT. The chain recombines TRBV6-5 with TRBJ1-3, with a weak D call TRBD1 (6 bases). Germline V CDR1 and CDR2: MNHEY, SVGAGI. The CDR3 has 15 residues. Trimming took off 5 bases at V and 0 bases at J, with 11 bases between the two ends.

This clone has more than one count but fewer than ten. The chain carries TRBV5-1 and TRBJ2-2; tentative D call: TRBD2 (6 bases). CDR1 and CDR2 from the germline V gene are SGHRS and YFSETQ. V was cut by 2 bases and J by 4 bases, with 12 bases left in between. CDR3 length equals 15 residues. Here the CDR3 reads CASSFPGRGTGELFF. The CDR3 DNA reads TGCGCCAGCAGCTTCCCAGGGCGGGGCACCGGGGAGCTGTTTTTT.

The chain has TRBV28 and TRBJ2-7, with 11 bases fitting TRBD1. This CDR3 has 16 residues. V was pared by 5 bases and J by 0 bases, with 6 bases of the junction left unmatched. The V gene's germline CDR1 is MDHEN and CDR2 SYDVKM. The CDR3 sequence is CASSQPGQGVSYEQYF. The CDR3 DNA reads as TGTGCCAGCAGTCAACCGGGACAGGGGGTCTCCTACGAGCAGTACTTC.

V gene TRBV2 combines with J gene TRBJ1-6; 9 bases align to TRBD1. From germline, CDR1 is SNHLY and CDR2 FYNNEI. CDR3 length equals 13 residues. The junction had 13 bases not matched to a gene; V was cut back by 11 bases and J by 14 bases. In nucleotides, the CDR3 is TGTGCCGGGAAGGACAGGGGCCTGTGGGCCCTCCACTTT. Translated, it gives CAGKDRGLWALHF.

This clone was seen just once. The chain uses TRBV7-3 and TRBJ1-1, with TRBD1 matching 9 bases. This CDR3 has 15 residues. V lost 4 bases and J lost 0; bases outside the gene matches: 3. Germline V gene data show CDR1 as SGHTA and CDR2 as FQGTGA. CDR3 sequence: CASSSHRGLNTEAFF. In nucleotides, the CDR3 is TGTGCCAGCAGCTCTCACAGGGGGCTGAACACTGAAGCTTTCTTT. The full variable domain, its missing parts supplied by reference TRBV7-3 and TRBJ1-1, is GAGVSQTPSNKVTEKGKYVELRCDPISGHTALYWYRQSLGQGPEFLIYFQGTGAADDSGLPNDRFFAVRPEGSVSTLKIQRTERGDSAVYLCASSSHRGLNTEAFFGQGTRLTVV.

In nucleotides, the CDR3 is TGCAGTGCTCAGGATTACACTGAAGCTTTCTTT. Protein sequence: CSAQDYTEAFF. The rearrangement links TRBV20-1 to TRBJ1-1, with D hard to call. V was clipped by 5 bases and J by 3 bases, with 7 bases between them. The germline CDR1 and CDR2 sequences are DFQATT and SNEGSKA (reference sequence). The CDR3 is 11 amino acids.

This chain links TRBV18 with TRBJ2-3, with D possibly matching TRBD1 (6 bases). Trimming shortened V by 3 bases and J by 0 bases, and 10 bases separated the two germline ends. Looked up from germline, CDR1 is KGHSH and CDR2 is LQKENI. The CDR3 has 15 amino acids. The CDR3 protein is CASSPQGFSTDTQYF. CDR3 coding DNA: TGTGCCAGCTCACCCCAGGGGTTCAGCACAGATACGCAGTATTTT.

This clone turned up a few times. The chain is built from TRBV4-3 and TRBJ2-7; D is perhaps TRBD2 (5 bases). Deletions cut 1 base from V and 7 bases from J, with 11 bases between. Germline V lookup: CDR1 LGHNA, CDR2 YSLEER. The CDR3 runs to 13 residues. The CDR3 protein is CASSQVRGGEQYF. For the CDR3, the DNA is TGCGCCAGCAGCCAAGTCCGGGGTGGGGAGCAGTACTTC.

The rearrangement links TRBV4-1 to TRBJ1-1; maybe TRBD1 (6 bases). Trimming cost V 7 bases and J 1 base, with 19 bases left between them. The CDR3 extends over 16 amino acids. CDR1 and CDR2 (germline): MGHRA, YSYEKL. Written as DNA, the CDR3 is TGCGCCAGCAAAGTGGGGGGGGGCCAGGCGAACACTGAAGCTTTCTTT. Its protein is CASKVGGGQANTEAFF.

The chain couples TRBV6-1 to TRBJ2-5; 9 bases map to TRBD1. Germline V gives CDR1 MNHNS, CDR2 SASEGT. This CDR3 contains 15 residues. Trimming at V came to 5 bases and at J to 5 bases, leaving 9 bases not matched to a gene. CDR3 amino acids: CASSRRDRAGETQYF. In nucleotides, the CDR3 is TGTGCCAGCAGTCGACGGGACAGGGCAGGGGAGACCCAGTACTTC.